This entry concerns a single TCR beta chain. The antigen is undetermined. Other DNA sequences from this sample encode an identical CDR3 as well. The PCR was carried out with 60 Vbeta primers and 13 Jbeta primers. Clones were sequenced by immunoSEQ multiplex PCR, and TCRdb holds only the in-frame ones, with some missing. This sample has roughly 100,000 clones, with 76% found just once. These data are taken from a study of cytomegalovirus exposure and HLA in healthy donors. Study-level results: DRB1 had the most TCR associations and HLA-C the fewest, a later analysis found, with rates varying by HLA locus. According to a later analysis, most TCR beta chains associated with CMV appeared HLA-restricted.

The germline CDR1 and CDR2 sequences are SGDLS and YYNGEE. CDR3 length: 15 amino acids. After removal of 4 bases from V and 1 base from J, the junction contained 5 bases not matched to a gene. The material sequenced was PBMCs. V gene TRBV9 combines with J gene TRBJ2-7; 10 nucleotides match TRBD2. The source is a middle-aged man in good health and CMV-seropositive. The CDR3 region has the DNA TGTGCCAGCAGCCCCCGGACTAGCGGTTCCTACGAGCAGTACTTC. Encoded protein: CASSPRTSGSYEQYF.